The 7 T cell receptor beta chains presented below share a single source sample, sequenced in a study of blood T cell repertoires in COVID-19. Assay: immunoSEQ multiplex PCR; the TCRdb copy retains only in-frame clones and omits some. Of fewer than 250,000 clones in the sample, 65% to 90% were seen once. The specimen was peripheral blood. All receptors derive from a woman in her forties or fifties with acute or convalescent COVID-19.

This clone was counted once. The J gene is TRBJ2-5, the V gene TRBV20-1, with D uncertain. V gave up 6 bases and J gave up 1 base, with 6 bases separating them. This CDR3 comprises 11 residues. CDR1 is DFQATT and CDR2 is SNEGSKA in the germline V gene (reference sequence). The CDR3 region has the DNA TGCAGTGCGGGCTTCCAAGAGACCCAGTACTTC. It yields the protein CSAGFQETQYF.

This rearrangement joins TRBV30 to TRBJ2-3; 9 nucleotides agree with TRBD2. CDR1 is GTSNPN and CDR2 is SVGIG in the germline V gene (reference sequence). This CDR3 comprises 15 residues. V was clipped by 4 bases and J by 0 bases; unmatched bases: 5. The CDR3 here is CAWIKRGDSTDTQYF. The CDR3 DNA sequence: TGTGCCTGGATTAAGCGGGGGGATAGCACAGATACGCAGTATTTT.

As for this clone: This specimen includes other DNA sequences encoding the same CDR3. The J gene is TRBJ1-2, the V gene TRBV28, with unresolved D. The V end lost 2 bases, the J end lost 2 bases, and 9 bases lay between the germline ends. Germline V gives CDR1 MDHEN, CDR2 SYDVKM. The CDR3 loop spans 14 amino acids. CDR3 DNA sequence: TGTGCCAGCAGTTTAGGAGGTTCAAACTATGGCTACACCTTC. As protein: CASSLGGSNYGYTF.

The rearrangement links TRBV30 to TRBJ2-3; D is possibly TRBD1 (5 bases). This CDR3 contains 14 residues. The germline V and J ends were trimmed by 3 bases and 6 bases, with 16 bases remaining between them. Germline CDR1 and CDR2: GTSNPN and SVGIG (reference sequence). The CDR3 region is CAWRVKTGYDTQYF. CDR3 nucleotides: TGTGCCTGGAGGGTTAAAACAGGATACGATACGCAGTATTTT.

The rearrangement joins TRBV19 to TRBJ1-1; maybe TRBD1 (6 bases). This CDR3 is built from 12 residues. The V gene's germline CDR1 is LNHDA and CDR2 SQIVND (reference sequence). Trimming cost V 1 base and J 6 bases, with 6 bases left between them. Here the CDR3 DNA reads TGTGCCAGTAGTATAGCAGGGGCTGAAGCTTTCTTT. Translation: CASSIAGAEAFF. The full variable domain, rest sourced from reference TRBV19 and TRBJ1-1, is DGGITQSPKYLFRKEGQNVTLSCEQNLNHDAMYWYRQDPGQGLRLIYYSQIVNDFQKGDIAEGYSVSREKKESFPLTVTSAQKNPTAFYLCASSIAGAEAFFGQGTRLTVV.

This rearrangement joins TRBV3-1 (or the pseudogene TRBV3-2) to TRBJ2-7; 7 positions match TRBD2. Germline-derived CDR1 and CDR2 are LGHDT and YNNKEL (reference sequence). This CDR3 comprises 15 residues. Trimming at V came to 2 bases and at J to 4 bases, leaving 8 bases not matched to a gene. CDR3: CASSQIHGGGYEQYF. The CDR3 DNA sequence: TGTGCCAGCAGCCAAATTCATGGGGGAGGGTACGAGCAGTACTTC.

The chain carries TRBV30 and TRBJ2-5; 9 nucleotides agree with TRBD2. From germline, CDR1 is GTSNPN and CDR2 SVGIG (reference sequence). J was trimmed by 4 bases and V by 5 bases; bases with no gene match: 5. This CDR3 has 13 amino acids. The CDR3 bases are TGTGCCTGGGCTAAAGCGGGAGGAGAGACCCAGTACTTC. Protein sequence: CAWAKAGGETQYF.